This TCR beta chain was sequenced in a study of pediatric ulcerative colitis. One to two pinch biopsies were taken from the rectum during colonoscopy. Control subjects, colonoscoped for suspected IBD, had macroscopically and histologically normal endoscopy. V lost 8 bases and J lost 2, with 25 bases in between. This CDR3 has 18 residues. Germline values: CDR1 KGHSH, CDR2 LQKENI. The survey-level immunoSEQ assay was used. Generated by immunoSEQ multiplex PCR, the TCRdb table keeps only in-frame clones and is missing some. The data hold roughly 16,000 clones, with roughly three quarters observed a single time.

Sequenced: gut tissue. This receptor was taken from a boy aged 10-17 years who was a control in a study of pediatric ulcerative colitis. The chain couples TRBV18 to TRBJ1-3, with D perhaps TRBD1 (5 bases). The DNA for the CDR3 is TGTGCCAGCGCCCGACTGAACTCAGGGAGAGCGGCTGGAAACACCATATATTTT. Its protein is CASARLNSGRAAGNTIYF.